What follows describes a single T cell receptor (beta chain). Its antigen is not identified. The sample is drawn from a study of vaccination effects on CD4 cells after COVID-19. The CDR3 runs 14 residues. The germline CDR1 and CDR2 sequences are LGHNT and FRNRAP. Trimming left V 7 bases short and J 8 bases short, with 17 bases between. Generated by immunoSEQ multiplex PCR, the TCRdb table keeps only in-frame clones and is missing some. The table lists roughly 50,000 clones, 75% to 85% of them singletons, with 6% in the top ten. Study findings and constraints: Small numbers of convalescent patients limited the study. It also lacked early post-infection timepoints. The study found marked clonal contraction of infection- and vaccine-induced clones late after vaccination.

Within the ViraFEST assay, antigen-specific CD4+ T cells underwent expansion with viral peptide pools prior to sequencing. When ten to eleven days of culture had elapsed, CD4+ T cells were isolated. Testing of the vaccine recipients showed negative nucleocapsid antibodies and no prior SARS-CoV-2 infection. Supplemented with around 11 IU/ml IL-2 and about 10 ug/ml peptides, approximately 2 million PBMC per well were kept in culture. Half the medium was swapped for IL-2 medium on days 3 and 7. This receptor was taken from a human donor who received a COVID-19 vaccine. Material: CD4+ T cells from PBMCs cultured with HCoV-OC43 spike peptides, obtained before COVID-19 vaccination. Subset of the sample: HCoV-OC43 spike overlapping peptide pool stimulation. This chain links TRBV12-5 with TRBJ1-4, with D tentatively TRBD1 (5 bases). CDR3 loop: CASAFVRDPEKLFF. The CDR3 nucleotides are TGTGCTAGTGCTTTCGTCCGGGACCCAGAAAAACTGTTTTTT. Combining the CDR3 with reference TRBV12-5 and TRBJ1-4 gives the whole variable domain DARVTQTPRHKVTEMGQEVTMRCQPILGHNTVFWYRQTMMQGLELLAYFRNRAPLDDSGMPKDRFSAEMPDATLATLKIQPSEPRDSAVYFCASAFVRDPEKLFFGSGTQLSVL.